The 22 T cell receptor beta chains below were found in one sample sequenced in a study of blood T cell repertoires in COVID-19. Measured with immunoSEQ multiplex PCR; TCRdb has only the in-frame clones, and not every one. The sample holds about 400,000 clones, around 90% seen once. The sample consisted of peripheral blood. Receptors originate from a man aged 40-49 years with acute or convalescent COVID-19.

The V and J genes are TRBV2 and TRBJ1-2; 7 nucleotides match TRBD1. This CDR3 has 13 residues. In germline, CDR1 is SNHLY, CDR2 FYNNEI. V gave up 7 bases and J gave up 6 bases; unmatched junction bases: 8. The CDR3 loop is CASNRDRVDGYTF. DNA of the CDR3: TGTGCCAGCAACCGGGACAGAGTCGATGGCTACACCTTC.

The chain is built from TRBV30 and TRBJ1-2; D not certain. V lost 0 bases to trimming and J lost 6 bases, with 14 bases between them. CDR1 and CDR2 (germline): GTSNPN, SVGIG (reference sequence). The CDR3 covers 14 residues. CDR3 coding DNA: TGTGCCTGGAGTGTACTTCCCACTGCCAATGGCTACACCTTC. Protein product: CAWSVLPTANGYTF.

Here the CDR3 reads CASSLIGRVYEQYF. CDR3 sequence (DNA): TGTGCCAGCAGTCTTATCGGCAGGGTTTACGAGCAGTACTTC. This chain uses TRBV27 with TRBJ2-7, with a tentative D call TRBD1 (5 bases). Germline V gene sequence: CDR1 MNHEY, CDR2 SMNVEV (reference sequence). This CDR3 is built from 14 residues. V was cut by 5 bases and J by 4 bases, with 15 bases left in between.

The CDR3 here is CASSPTGWGGELFF. The CDR3 DNA reads as TGTGCCAGCAGCCCGACAGGGTGGGGGGGGGAGCTGTTTTTT. The chain is built from TRBV28 and TRBJ2-2; TRBD1 agrees at 7 bases. The CDR3 runs 14 residues. Germline CDR1 is MDHEN and CDR2 is SYDVKM. The V gene end was trimmed by 6 bases and the J gene end by 8 bases; junction bases not matched to a gene: 9.

This chain joins TRBV9 and TRBJ2-1; 14 bases map to TRBD2. With 2 bases clipped from V and 10 bases from J, the junction kept 8 bases outside the gene matches. From germline, CDR1 is SGDLS and CDR2 YYNGEE. The CDR3 totals 16 residues. The CDR3 bases are TGTGCCAGCAGCGTCAGACTAGCGGGAGGGCCGAGGGAGCAGTTCTTC. It translates to CASSVRLAGGPREQFF. Based on the CDR3 plus reference TRBV9 and TRBJ2-1, the full variable domain is DSGVTQTPKHLITATGQRVTLRCSPRSGDLSVYWYQQSLDQGLQFLIQYYNGEERAKGNILERFSAQQFPDLHSELNLSSLELGDSALYFCASSVRLAGGPREQFFGPGTRLTVL.

The chain has TRBV7-2 and TRBJ2-6; D uncertain. V was trimmed by 5 bases and J by 0 bases, leaving 5 bases between them. The V gene's germline CDR1 is SGHTA and CDR2 FQGNSA. The CDR3 spans 14 residues. The CDR3 protein is CASSQNSGANVLTF. The CDR3 nucleotides read TGTGCCAGCAGCCAAAACTCTGGGGCCAACGTCCTGACTTTC.

The V and J genes are TRBV2 and TRBJ2-7; D gene uncertain. Per the germline V gene, CDR1 is SNHLY and CDR2 is FYNNEI. The CDR3 spans 13 residues. Trimming pared 7 bases from V and 2 bases from J, leaving 12 bases between. The CDR3 region has the DNA TGTGCCAGCAAAGTGGGCAGTCCCTACGAGCAGTACTTC. This translates into CASKVGSPYEQYF.

The J gene is TRBJ1-1, the V gene TRBV9; D gene ambiguous. Trimming shortened V by 0 bases and J by 8 bases, and 5 bases separated the two germline ends. The germline gives CDR1 SGDLS, CDR2 YYNGEE. This CDR3 spans 11 amino acids. CDR3 protein: CASSVGAEAFF. The DNA for the CDR3 is TGTGCCAGCAGCGTAGGGGCGGAAGCTTTCTTT.

The gene calls are TRBV3-1 (or the pseudogene TRBV3-2) and TRBJ2-2, with a weak D call TRBD2 (6 bases). In germline, CDR1 is LGHDT, CDR2 YNNKEL (reference sequence). The CDR3 is 14 amino acids. V was shortened by 1 base and J by 6 bases, with 9 bases between the two germline ends. CDR3 in amino acids: CASSQAGTAGELFF. The CDR3 coding sequence is TGTGCCAGCAGCCAAGCGGGGACTGCCGGGGAGCTGTTTTTT.

This clone came up a few times. The chain joins TRBV2 to TRBJ1-1, with a possible D match to TRBD1 (5 bases). The CDR3 contains 13 residues. V lost 5 bases to trimming and J lost 1 base, with 8 bases between them. Looked up from germline, CDR1 is SNHLY and CDR2 is FYNNEI. CDR3 DNA sequence: TGTGCCAGCAGTTTGACAGCGAACACTGAAGCTTTCTTT. Its protein product is CASSLTANTEAFF.

The chain uses TRBV5-6 and TRBJ1-1; D unresolved. With 0 bases removed from V and 3 bases from J, the gap between germline ends came to 9 bases. CDR1 is SGHDT and CDR2 is YYEEEE in the germline V gene. The CDR3 totals 14 residues. The CDR3 bases are TGTGCCAGCAGCTTGGGTCTGCAGGACACTGAAGCTTTCTTT. Translated, it gives CASSLGLQDTEAFF. Variable domain in full (rest from reference TRBV5-6 and TRBJ1-1): DAGVTQSPTHLIKTRGQQVTLRCSPKSGHDTVSWYQQALGQGPQFIFQYYEEEERQRGNFPDRFSGHQFPNYSSELNVNALLLGDSALYLCASSLGLQDTEAFFGQGTRLTVV.

The gene calls are TRBV6-5 and TRBJ2-4, with 12 bases fitting TRBD2. This CDR3 is 15 amino acids long. V trimming: 6 bases; J trimming: 6 bases; junction bases outside the gene matches: 6. Per germline, CDR1 MNHEY and CDR2 SVGAGI. The CDR3 here is CASSPRGLAGNIQYF. The DNA of the CDR3 is TGTGCCAGCAGCCCCCGGGGACTAGCGGGAAACATTCAGTACTTC.

V and J are TRBV29-1 and TRBJ1-5; D is perhaps TRBD1 (6 bases). This CDR3 has 13 amino acids. CDR1 and CDR2 from the germline V gene are SQVTM and ANQGSEA. V gave up 4 bases and J gave up 4 bases, with 11 bases separating them. The CDR3 region is CSVASGVNQPQHF. Here the CDR3 DNA reads TGCAGCGTTGCCTCAGGGGTGAATCAGCCCCAGCATTTT.

This clone was found once. This chain uses TRBV2 with TRBJ2-5; D not certain. The germline V and J ends were trimmed by 7 bases and 2 bases, with 14 bases remaining between them. Per the germline V gene, CDR1 is SNHLY and CDR2 is FYNNEI. There are 14 residues in the CDR3. This CDR3 reads CASNINRQQETQYF. The CDR3 bases are TGTGCCAGCAACATTAATAGACAACAAGAGACCCAGTACTTC.

The rearrangement joins TRBV6-1 to TRBJ1-5; unclear D gene. Germline assignment: CDR1 MNHNS and CDR2 SASEGT. V gave up 3 bases and J gave up 0 bases, with 18 bases separating them. This CDR3 spans 18 amino acids. The CDR3 spells CASSDGFRQVLSNQPQHF. The CDR3, as DNA: TGTGCCAGCAGTGATGGTTTTCGGCAGGTCCTTAGCAATCAGCCCCAGCATTTT.

The chain employs TRBV5-4 and TRBJ2-5; the match to TRBD2 covers 11 bases. Germline CDR1 is SGHNT and CDR2 is YYREEE (reference sequence). Germline trimming cut 5 bases from V and 1 base from J; bases unmatched to any gene: 10. CDR3 size: 17 residues. The CDR3 nucleotides read TGTGCCAGCAGTCCCGGAACTAGCGGGGGACTCCAAGAGACCCAGTACTTC. This translates into CASSPGTSGGLQETQYF.

The gene calls are TRBV10-3 and TRBJ2-2; 14 bases are a match to TRBD2. J was trimmed by 1 base and V by 4 bases; bases with no gene match: 8. This CDR3 has 19 residues. Per the germline V gene, CDR1 is ENHRY and CDR2 is SYGVKD. CDR3 coding DNA: TGTGCCATCAGTGCCGGGGGACTAGCGGGGGCGTTGAACACCGGGGAGCTGTTTTTT. As protein: CAISAGGLAGALNTGELFF.

This clone was seen only a few times. The V call is TRBV5-6, the J call TRBJ1-1; D is uncertain. The CDR3 covers 16 residues. Germline V gives CDR1 SGHDT, CDR2 YYEEEE. Trimming took 4 bases from V and 3 from J, leaving 19 bases between them. This CDR3 is CASSRGFYRGYTEAFF. CDR3 DNA sequence: TGTGCCAGCAGCCGAGGTTTTTATCGAGGGTACACTGAAGCTTTCTTT.

This sequence joins TRBV6-4 and TRBJ1-6; D is uncertain. Germline-derived CDR1 and CDR2 are MRHNA and SNTAGT. CDR3 length: 14 amino acids. V lost 6 bases and J lost 10, with 16 bases in between. CDR3 sequence (DNA): TGTGCCAGCAGCCGGGAACCAGAGGTATCACCCCTCCACTTT. Its protein is CASSREPEVSPLHF.

The chain uses TRBV28 and TRBJ2-1, with 9 bases lining up with TRBD2. This CDR3 contains 15 residues. The V segment lost 7 bases and the J segment 10 bases; nucleotides outside the gene matches: 14. The germline gives CDR1 MDHEN, CDR2 SYDVKM. CDR3: CASKVAGVSVTEQFF. In nucleotides, the CDR3 is TGTGCCAGCAAAGTAGCGGGAGTTTCAGTTACGGAGCAGTTCTTC. The full variable domain, its missing parts supplied by reference TRBV28 and TRBJ2-1, is DVKVTQSSRYLVKRTGEKVFLECVQDMDHENMFWYRQDPGLGLRLIYFSYDVKMKEKGDIPEGYSVSREKKERFSLILESASTNQTSMYLCASKVAGVSVTEQFFGPGTRLTVL.

The chain couples TRBV3-1 (or the pseudogene TRBV3-2) to TRBJ2-4; no definite D call. The CDR3 loop spans 12 amino acids. The germline V gene has CDR1 LGHDT and CDR2 YNNKEL (reference sequence). Between the trimmed V and J ends, which lost 3 bases and 9 bases, there was a span of 9 bases. The CDR3 DNA is TGTGCCAGCAGCCAGGTCCTAGGCATTCAGTACTTC. The encoded protein is CASSQVLGIQYF.

This chain connects TRBV11-2 to TRBJ1-4, with no clear D. Germline CDR1 reads SGHAT; CDR2 reads FQNNGV. The CDR3 is 14 amino acids. With 2 bases removed from V and 3 bases from J, the gap between germline ends came to 7 bases. For the CDR3, the DNA is TGTGCCAGCAGCTTATGGGGAGCTAATGAAAAACTGTTTTTT. Encoded protein: CASSLWGANEKLFF.